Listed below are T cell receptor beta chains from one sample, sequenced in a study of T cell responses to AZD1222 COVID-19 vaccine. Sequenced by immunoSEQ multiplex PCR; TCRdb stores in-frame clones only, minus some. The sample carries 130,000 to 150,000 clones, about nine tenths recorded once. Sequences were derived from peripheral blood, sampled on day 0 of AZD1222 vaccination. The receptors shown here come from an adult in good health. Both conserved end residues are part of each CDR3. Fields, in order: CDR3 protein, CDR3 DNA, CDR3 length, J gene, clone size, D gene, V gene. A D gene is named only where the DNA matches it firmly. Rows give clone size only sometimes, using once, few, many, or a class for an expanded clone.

CDR3: CASSQGDRALGTNEKLFF; DNA: TGCGCCAGCAGCCAAGGGGACAGGGCGTTGGGGACTAATGAAAAACTGTTTTTT; length: 18; J: TRBJ1-4; size: -; D: TRBD1; V: TRBV4-3
CDR3: CASSSTTGRVGYTF; DNA: TGTGCCAGCAGCTCAACGACAGGGAGGGTTGGCTACACCTTC; length: 14; J: TRBJ1-2; size: -; D: TRBD1; V: TRBV9
CDR3: CASSIQGNIQYF; DNA: TGTGCCAGCAGCATACAGGGAAACATTCAGTACTTC; length: 12; J: TRBJ2-4; size: -; D: -; V: TRBV7-2
CDR3: CASSAPYNSPLHF; DNA: TGTGCCAGCAGCGCCCCATATAATTCACCCCTCCACTTT; length: 13; J: TRBJ1-6; size: -; D: -; V: TRBV3-1/TRBV3-2
CDR3: CASSLASGAYGANVLTF; DNA: TGCGCCAGCAGCTTGGCATCCGGGGCCTATGGGGCCAACGTCCTGACTTTC; length: 17; J: TRBJ2-6; size: -; D: -; V: TRBV5-1
CDR3: CSASPGQSNQPQHF; DNA: TGCAGTGCTAGTCCGGGGCAAAGCAATCAGCCCCAGCATTTT; length: 14; J: TRBJ1-5; size: -; D: -; V: TRBV20-1
CDR3: CASTSPRQAHNEQFF; DNA: TGTGCCAGCACTTCCCCACGACAAGCCCACAATGAGCAGTTCTTC; length: 15; J: TRBJ2-1; size: -; D: -; V: TRBV7-2
CDR3: CASSFDRADQPQHF; DNA: TGTGCCAGCAGTTTTGACAGGGCTGATCAGCCCCAGCATTTT; length: 14; J: TRBJ1-5; size: -; D: TRBD1; V: TRBV27
CDR3: CASSQVGAGEGSYNEQFF; DNA: TGTGCCAGCAGCCAGGTGGGAGCGGGGGAAGGCTCCTACAATGAGCAGTTCTTC; length: 18; J: TRBJ2-1; size: -; D: TRBD2; V: TRBV9
CDR3: CASSRDRAYEQYF; DNA: TGTGCCAGCAGCCGGGACAGGGCATACGAGCAGTACTTC; length: 13; J: TRBJ2-7; size: -; D: TRBD1; V: TRBV6-4
CDR3: CASSPGHSTDTQYF; DNA: TGTGCCAGCAGCCCAGGCCACTCAACAGATACGCAGTATTTT; length: 14; J: TRBJ2-3; size: -; D: -; V: TRBV7-2
CDR3: CASSQGWTQYF; DNA: TGCGCCAGCAGCCAAGGGTGGACCCAGTACTTC; length: 11; J: TRBJ2-5; size: few; D: -; V: TRBV4-1
CDR3: CASSQGGGKLFF; DNA: TGTGCCAGCAGCCAGGGCGGCGGAAAACTGTTTTTT; length: 12; J: TRBJ1-4; size: -; D: -; V: TRBV28
CDR3: CASSERANYGYTF; DNA: TGTGCCAGCAGTGAACGGGCGAACTATGGCTACACCTTC; length: 13; J: TRBJ1-2; size: -; D: -; V: TRBV2
CDR3: CASRQGQQETQYF; DNA: TGTGCCAGCAGGCAAGGGCAGCAAGAGACCCAGTACTTC; length: 13; J: TRBJ2-5; size: -; D: -; V: TRBV7-9
CDR3: CASSYHNSPLHF; DNA: TGTGCCAGCAGTTACCATAATTCACCCCTCCACTTT; length: 12; J: TRBJ1-6; size: -; D: -; V: TRBV6-5
CDR3: CASSPYPNSGNTIYF; DNA: TGTGCCAGCAGCCCCTATCCGAACTCTGGAAACACCATATATTTT; length: 15; J: TRBJ1-3; size: -; D: -; V: TRBV7-8
CDR3: CASSGASSGNTIYF; DNA: TGTGCCAGCAGTGGGGCCAGCTCTGGAAACACCATATATTTT; length: 14; J: TRBJ1-3; size: -; D: -; V: TRBV9
CDR3: CASSTGVGYTF; DNA: TGTGCCAGCAGTACAGGGGTTGGCTACACCTTC; length: 11; J: TRBJ1-2; size: -; D: TRBD1; V: TRBV25-1
CDR3: CASSFGGSAYEQYF; DNA: TGTGCCAGCAGCTTCGGGGGGTCCGCCTACGAGCAGTACTTC; length: 14; J: TRBJ2-7; size: -; D: TRBD2; V: TRBV7-2
CDR3: CASSRRRGPYNEQFF; DNA: TGTGCCAGCAGCCGAAGAAGGGGGCCCTACAATGAGCAGTTCTTC; length: 15; J: TRBJ2-1; size: -; D: TRBD1; V: TRBV11-3
CDR3: CASSFDREGGYTF; DNA: TGTGCCAGCAGTTTCGACCGGGAGGGGGGCTACACCTTC; length: 13; J: TRBJ1-2; size: -; D: -; V: TRBV28
CDR3: CASSRRYEQYF; DNA: TGTGCCAGCAGCCGTCGATACGAGCAGTACTTC; length: 11; J: TRBJ2-7; size: -; D: -; V: TRBV7-8
CDR3: CASSARFSGNTIYF; DNA: TGTGCCAGCAGCGCACGGTTCTCTGGAAACACCATATATTTT; length: 14; J: TRBJ1-3; size: -; D: -; V: TRBV5-8
CDR3: CASRARDNTEAFF; DNA: TGTGCCAGCAGGGCCAGGGATAACACTGAAGCTTTCTTT; length: 13; J: TRBJ1-1; size: -; D: -; V: TRBV2
CDR3: CATSKGGDYGYTF; DNA: TGTGCCACCAGTAAAGGGGGGGACTATGGCTACACCTTC; length: 13; J: TRBJ1-2; size: -; D: -; V: TRBV15
CDR3: CASRSAGGLTEAFF; DNA: TGTGCCAGTCGATCCGCGGGGGGACTCACTGAAGCTTTCTTT; length: 14; J: TRBJ1-1; size: -; D: -; V: TRBV27
CDR3: CATSDLVQRTYEQYF; DNA: TGTGCCACCAGTGATTTGGTACAGAGGACATACGAGCAGTACTTC; length: 15; J: TRBJ2-7; size: -; D: -; V: TRBV24-1
CDR3: CASSLTKLAGEINEQFF; DNA: TGTGCCAGCAGCTTGACGAAACTAGCGGGGGAGATCAATGAGCAGTTCTTC; length: 17; J: TRBJ2-1; size: -; D: TRBD2; V: TRBV5-4
CDR3: CASSPGTGVSYEQYF; DNA: TGTGCCAGCAGCCCTGGGACAGGGGTGTCCTACGAGCAGTACTTC; length: 15; J: TRBJ2-7; size: -; D: TRBD1; V: TRBV5-5
CDR3: CASSLSGGLPYEQYF; DNA: TGTGCCAGCAGTTTATCGGGAGGCCTACCCTACGAGCAGTACTTC; length: 15; J: TRBJ2-7; size: -; D: TRBD2; V: TRBV28
CDR3: CASRNQGLNTDTQYF; DNA: TGTGCCAGCAGGAACCAGGGACTAAACACAGATACGCAGTATTTT; length: 15; J: TRBJ2-3; size: -; D: TRBD2; V: TRBV6-5
CDR3: CATSDGKGQALDQPQHF; DNA: TGTGCCACCAGTGATGGGAAGGGGCAGGCCCTAGATCAGCCCCAGCATTTT; length: 17; J: TRBJ1-5; size: once; D: -; V: TRBV24-1
CDR3: CASSLTQGTQYF; DNA: TGCGCCAGCAGCTTGACCCAAGGGACCCAGTACTTC; length: 12; J: TRBJ2-5; size: -; D: -; V: TRBV5-1
CDR3: CASSVVASQGNSPLHF; DNA: TGTGCCAGCAGCGTAGTTGCTTCGCAGGGTAATTCACCCCTCCACTTT; length: 16; J: TRBJ1-6; size: few; D: -; V: TRBV9
CDR3: CATASGVQFF; DNA: TGTGCCACCGCCTCCGGAGTGCAGTTCTTC; length: 10; J: TRBJ2-1; size: -; D: -; V: TRBV12-1
CDR3: CASIGVPGELFF; DNA: TGCGCCAGCATCGGTGTTCCCGGGGAGCTGTTTTTT; length: 12; J: TRBJ2-2; size: -; D: -; V: TRBV5-1